In its sample, the clone carrying this T cell receptor beta chain was seen many times. Its cognate antigen is unknown. These data originate in a study of T-cell reconstitution after alpha-beta-depleted transplantation in children. Germline CDR1 and CDR2: SGHRS and YFSETQ. The CDR3 is 16 residues long. Trimming stripped 0 bases from V and 1 base from J, with 12 bases between. Broader study findings: Some patients' high day-60 TCRbeta diversity was attributed to recipient cells surviving conditioning. Several hundred expanded graft clones reportedly supplied alpha-beta T cells about two months after transplant. By one year post-transplant, T-cell counts and diversity largely arose from T cells that were newly produced.

Unique molecular identifiers were incorporated during preparation of the TCRbeta library. TCRdb analysed the PCR reads with MiXCR anew, one entry per CDR3 protein. The sample contains fewer than 700,000 distinct CDR3 sequences, 23% of which appear only once. The chain has TRBV5-1 and TRBJ2-3; D remains unclear. This receptor was identified in a boy under two years old who had a stem cell transplant for acute myeloid leukemia, so the T cells may come from the graft donor. Source: PBMCs, mostly from graft donor cells, taken 360 days after TCRalphabeta/CD19-depleted stem cell transplant. The CDR3 DNA sequence: TGCGCCAGCAGCTTGGTTCCAGTCGAGGGCACAGATACGCAGTATTTT. This codes for CASSLVPVEGTDTQYF. Full variable domain (remainder filled in from reference TRBV5-1 and TRBJ2-3): KAGVTQTPRYLIKTRGQQVTLSCSPISGHRSVSWYQQTPGQGLQFLFEYFSETQRNKGNFPGRFSGRQFSNSRSEMNVSTLELGDSALYLCASSLVPVEGTDTQYFGPGTRLTVL.